This T cell receptor beta chain was obtained from a study of blood T cell repertoires in COVID-19. Study summary: Acute-phase and convalescent COVID-19 samples originated in the United States, Italy and Spain.

Trimming removed 5 bases from V and 0 bases from J, with 5 bases in between. The CDR3 extends over 13 amino acids. Germline CDR1 SNHLY, CDR2 FYNNEI. Repertoires were generated with immunoSEQ multiplex PCR, while TCRdb's copy carries only in-frame clones and drops some. The sample gives a few hundred thousand clones, roughly 90% of which show up once; approximately 9.4% is in the top ten. The genes are TRBV2 and TRBJ2-1; D gene ambiguous. The TCR was taken from a woman aged 40 to 50 who had recovered from COVID-19. Sequencing input: PBMCs or T cells enriched from blood (not recorded which). CDR3 sequence reads: CASSPSSYNEQFF. Here the CDR3 DNA reads TGTGCCAGCAGTCCTAGCTCCTACAATGAGCAGTTCTTC.